What follows are 2 T cell receptor beta chains derived from one specimen sequenced in a study of tumor and adjacent non-tumor tissue in lung cancer. RNA was extracted from bulk tissue without any cell sorting. The normal lung tissue was taken more than 3 cm from the tumor edge. Three rounds of nested PCR, following a modified ARM-PCR protocol, produced the TCRbeta library. Via MiXCR, TCRdb re-called the multiplex PCR reads, giving one row per CDR3 protein. The sample holds approximately 77,000 distinct CDR3 sequences; about 82% are singletons and the top ten take about 51%. Input material: distant non-tumor lung tissue. These receptors were taken from a man aged 55-75 years with non-small cell lung cancer.

This clonotype was counted only a few times. One base away lies a much larger clone, so this may be a sequencing read error. This sequence joins TRBV5-6 and TRBJ1-2; D gene uncertain. The length of the CDR3 is 15 residues. The germline CDR1 and CDR2 sequences are SGHDT and YYEEEE. Here the CDR3 DNA reads TGTGCCAGCACCTTTCGACGAGGGCCTAACTATGACTACACCTTC. Protein product: CASTFRRGPNYDYTF.

To note about this clonotype: A much bigger clone sits one base away, suggesting this may be a read error. This chain joins TRBV5-6 and TRBJ1-5; 8 positions agree with TRBD1. CDR1 is SGHDT and CDR2 is YYEEEE in the germline V gene. The CDR3 consists of 17 residues. This chain's CDR3 is CSSSFSDRGTINQPQHF. The CDR3 DNA is TGTTCCAGCAGCTTCTCTGACAGGGGCACGATCAATCAGCCCCAGCATTTT.